Listed below are T cell receptor beta chains from one sample, sequenced in a study of response to subunit inactivated influenza vaccine. Each CDR3 protein is one row after TCRdb ran MiXCR on the RT-PCR reads. The repertoire includes some 600,000 distinct CDR3 sequences, 12% to 15% of them detected once, and approximately 7.6% sits in the top ten. Source: PBMCs from blood, taken roughly 15 days before vaccination. Receptors were obtained from a man aged 45-65 years who received an inactivated influenza vaccine. CDR3s leave out the opening cysteine and the closing phenylalanine or tryptophan. For some rows the clone size is stated as once, few or many, or as a class when expanded; others skip it.

clone size: few
CDR3 length: 13
V gene: TRBV7-9
J gene: TRBJ2-5
CDR3 protein: ASSLKGRDEETQY

clone size: few
CDR3 length: 13
V gene: TRBV2
J gene: TRBJ1-1
CDR3 protein: ASRISVSMNTEAF

clone size: NA
CDR3 length: 14
V gene: TRBV5-1
J gene: TRBJ2-1
CDR3 protein: ASTNPGTSSYNEQF

clone size: NA
CDR3 length: 12
V gene: TRBV20-1
J gene: TRBJ1-1
CDR3 protein: SARAEAGATEAF

clone size: many
CDR3 length: 12
V gene: TRBV29-1
J gene: TRBJ2-1
CDR3 protein: SVGGLAGYNEQF

clone size: NA
CDR3 length: 13
V gene: TRBV7-2
J gene: TRBJ2-3
CDR3 protein: ASSLASGGLNTQY

clone size: NA
CDR3 length: 13
V gene: TRBV7-2
J gene: TRBJ2-3
CDR3 protein: ASSRSSGIIDTQY

clone size: NA
CDR3 length: 11
V gene: TRBV13
J gene: TRBJ2-7
CDR3 protein: ASSLREGREQY

clone size: NA
CDR3 length: 11
V gene: TRBV4-2
J gene: TRBJ2-1
CDR3 protein: ASSQTQGNEQF

clone size: few
CDR3 length: 11
V gene: TRBV12-3/TRBV12-4
J gene: TRBJ1-3
CDR3 protein: ASSFDRGNTIY

clone size: NA
CDR3 length: 14
V gene: TRBV7-6
J gene: TRBJ2-5
CDR3 protein: ASSPTDRGEGETQY

clone size: NA
CDR3 length: 14
V gene: TRBV27
J gene: TRBJ2-7
CDR3 protein: ASSLRTSGSGDEQY

clone size: NA
CDR3 length: 12
V gene: TRBV7-2
J gene: TRBJ2-1
CDR3 protein: ASRTTGGGDEQF

clone size: NA
CDR3 length: 13
V gene: TRBV15
J gene: TRBJ2-5
CDR3 protein: ATSREMTGRETQY

clone size: many
CDR3 length: 11
V gene: TRBV29-1
J gene: TRBJ2-7
CDR3 protein: SVINSGSYEQY

clone size: NA
CDR3 length: 13
V gene: TRBV4-1
J gene: TRBJ2-1
CDR3 protein: ASSQPGQGRNEQF

clone size: many
CDR3 length: 17
V gene: TRBV4-2
J gene: TRBJ1-5
CDR3 protein: ASSQGGSLVGLANQPQH

clone size: few
CDR3 length: 11
V gene: TRBV28
J gene: TRBJ1-3
CDR3 protein: ASSSTVENTIY

clone size: NA
CDR3 length: 14
V gene: TRBV7-6
J gene: TRBJ2-7
CDR3 protein: ASSLVSGTGTYEQY

clone size: few
CDR3 length: 13
V gene: TRBV5-6
J gene: TRBJ2-7
CDR3 protein: ASSRRLAGGYEQY

clone size: many
CDR3 length: 10
V gene: TRBV15
J gene: TRBJ2-7
CDR3 protein: ATSRSKYEQY

clone size: NA
CDR3 length: 12
V gene: TRBV7-9
J gene: TRBJ2-2
CDR3 protein: ADPGPVPTGELF

clone size: few
CDR3 length: 13
V gene: TRBV4-1
J gene: TRBJ2-7
CDR3 protein: ASSPNRTWDYEQY

clone size: few
CDR3 length: 10
V gene: TRBV12-3/TRBV12-4
J gene: TRBJ1-5
CDR3 protein: ASANSNQPQH

clone size: NA
CDR3 length: 13
V gene: TRBV23-1
J gene: TRBJ2-3
CDR3 protein: ASSQSDNNTDTQY

clone size: NA
CDR3 length: 13
V gene: TRBV20-1
J gene: TRBJ1-5
CDR3 protein: SANPSRGFNQPQH

clone size: few
CDR3 length: 9
V gene: TRBV7-2
J gene: TRBJ1-1
CDR3 protein: ASSAGIKAF

clone size: NA
CDR3 length: 14
V gene: TRBV5-4
J gene: TRBJ2-2
CDR3 protein: ASTEGGRANTGELF

clone size: NA
CDR3 length: 13
V gene: TRBV4-1
J gene: TRBJ2-7
CDR3 protein: ASSQSGQGPYEQY